This is a list of T cell receptor beta chains from one sample in a study of Ad26.COV2.S vaccination and SARS-CoV-2 variants. TCRdb's copy holds only in-frame clones and misses some; the assay was immunoSEQ multiplex PCR. The repertoire has around 370,000 clones, 92% of them found once; the top ten carry around 4.2%. Material: peripheral blood, obtained after recovery from COVID-19. The receptors were gathered from a human donor who had recovered from COVID-19. CDR3s include the opening cysteine and the closing phenylalanine or tryptophan. The D gene is left open where the match is weak.

D	V	J	DNA	CDR3
TRBD2	TRBV5-1	TRBJ2-3	TGCGCCAGCAGCTTGACTAGCGGGTCCCGTAGCACAGATACGCAGTATTTT	CASSLTSGSRSTDTQYF
-	TRBV19	TRBJ1-5	TGTGCCAGTAAGAGGACAGTGGGGAATCAGCCCCAGCATTTT	CASKRTVGNQPQHF
-	TRBV6-5	TRBJ2-3	TGTGCCAGCAGTAAGACACGACAGATCACAGATACGCAGTATTTT	CASSKTRQITDTQYF
TRBD1	TRBV13	TRBJ2-1	TGTGCCAGCAGCACAGGGACAGGGACCTACAATGAGCAGTTCTTC	CASSTGTGTYNEQFF
-	TRBV4-3	TRBJ2-1	TGCGCCAGCAGCCAAGAAGTCCCATCAAGCTCCTACAATGAGCAGTTCTTC	CASSQEVPSSSYNEQFF
-	TRBV6-5	TRBJ1-2	TGTGCCAGCAGTTCCCTACCGTCGGGGGCTGGAGGCTACACCTTC	CASSSLPSGAGGYTF
-	TRBV19	TRBJ2-5	TGTGCCAGTAGCATCCCCGGGTCTGGGGAGACCCAGTACTTC	CASSIPGSGETQYF
-	TRBV2	TRBJ1-1	TGTGCCAGCAGTCCGGGAAGGGGTGGGGGCTTGAACACTGAAGCTTTCTTT	CASSPGRGGGLNTEAFF
-	TRBV3-1/TRBV3-2	TRBJ2-1	TGTGCCAGCAGCCAAGACCAACAGAGATACTACAATGAGCAGTTCTTC	CASSQDQQRYYNEQFF
-	TRBV11-3	TRBJ1-6	TGTGCCAGCAGCTTAGAGGGTGATTCACCCCTCCACTTT	CASSLEGDSPLHF
TRBD1	TRBV23-1	TRBJ1-1	TGCGCCAGCAGTCAATCAGCAGGGGGCGGTGAAGCTTTCTTT	CASSQSAGGGEAFF
-	TRBV19	TRBJ1-2	TGTGCCAGTAGTCGAGGGGCCTACACCTTC	CASSRGAYTF
-	TRBV28	TRBJ1-2	TGTGCCAGCAGCGAACCCGGCTACACCTTC	CASSEPGYTF
-	TRBV27	TRBJ2-5	TGTGCCAGCAGTTTAACGGGGGTCCAAGAGACCCAGTACTTC	CASSLTGVQETQYF
TRBD1	TRBV7-9	TRBJ2-7	TGTGCCAGCAGCTTACCCGACAGGGGAGAGGATATATACGAGCAGTACTTC	CASSLPDRGEDIYEQYF
TRBD1	TRBV6-5	TRBJ1-1	TGTGCCAGCAGGAAACGGGACAGGGGAGAGGCTTTCTTT	CASRKRDRGEAFF
-	TRBV11-3	TRBJ2-2	TGTGCCAGCAGCTTAGTAACACCAGGGGGAGGTGTAACCGGGGAGCTGTTTTTT	CASSLVTPGGGVTGELFF